This TCR beta chain was observed in a study of T cell changes during pregnancy in multiple sclerosis. The CDR3 covers 14 residues. Looked up from germline, CDR1 is LNHDA and CDR2 is SQIVND (reference sequence). Trimming took 5 bases from V and 8 from J; bases not matched to a gene: 4. Assay: immunoSEQ multiplex PCR; the TCRdb copy retains only in-frame clones and omits some. The sample consists of 40,000 to 50,000 clones, about 91% of them appearing once. The V gene is TRBV19, the J gene TRBJ2-1, with 12 bases that match TRBD2. This receptor was identified in a female donor in good health, enrolled as a control in a pregnancy study. The specimen comprised CD4+ T cells from peripheral blood mononuclear cells, sampled in the second trimester of pregnancy. The CDR3 DNA reads TGTGCCAGTAGTTCGGGACTAGCGGGCGATGAGCAGTTCTTC. It is translated as CASSSGLAGDEQFF.